This passage covers 20 T cell receptor beta chains from one sample sequenced in a study of vaccination and CD4 T cells after COVID-19. Antigen specificity for these receptors is unknown. The Oncomine TCR Beta short-read assay sequenced DNA from cultured CD4+ T cells. TCRdb analysed the PCR reads with MiXCR anew, one entry per CDR3 protein. This sample has thousands of distinct CDR3 sequences, with around 62% found just once. Treatment specified: approximately 11-day PBMC culture with coronavirus spike peptide pools or control peptides (ViraFEST assay). An unexposed donor provided the CD4+ T cells, which were collected before the COVID-19 pandemic (2011-2018). Sequenced material: CD4+ T cells from blood, cultured in vitro. These receptors all come from a human donor in good health.

The V call is TRBV7-2, the J call TRBJ2-4, with D possibly TRBD2 on 7 matching bases. The V and J ends lost 6 bases and 8 bases respectively, with 20 bases between them. Germline CDR1 SGHTA, CDR2 FQGNSA. CDR3 length: 15 amino acids. The CDR3 nucleotides read TGTGCCAGCAGTCCGATCAGGGGAGGGGTTCACATTCAGTACTTC. This sequence encodes CASSPIRGGVHIQYF.

The chain links TRBV12-3 or TRBV12-4 to TRBJ2-5, with TRBD1 matching 12 bases. J lost 2 bases, V lost 3 bases, and 4 bases had no gene match. This CDR3 has 16 amino acids. In DNA, the CDR3 is TGTGCCAGCAGTTTCGGGGACAGGGGGCATCAAGAGACCCAGTACTTC. It codes for CASSFGDRGHQETQYF.

V is TRBV5-4 and J is TRBJ1-2; D uncertain. CDR3 size: 16 residues. Trimming cost V 6 bases and J 7 bases, with 25 bases left between them. Germline V CDR1 and CDR2: SGHNT, YYREEE (reference sequence). The CDR3 here is CASNIGGPGGTRGYTF. As DNA, the CDR3 is TGTGCCAGCAATATTGGCGGGCCGGGAGGAACACGTGGCTACACCTTC.

The V and J genes are TRBV6-4 and TRBJ1-3, with D unresolved. Germline-derived CDR1 and CDR2 are MRHNA and SNTAGT. The CDR3 runs 15 residues. V was shortened by 6 bases and J by 0 bases, with 12 bases between the two germline ends. CDR3 in DNA: TGTGCCAGCAGCTCGGACGGTACCTCTGGAAACACCATATATTTT. Residues: CASSSDGTSGNTIYF.

This clonotype has only one observation. V is TRBV5-4 and J is TRBJ1-5, with D tentatively TRBD1 (5 bases). Germline V gene sequence: CDR1 SGHNT, CDR2 YYREEE (reference sequence). This CDR3 region has 14 residues. Trimming removed 2 bases from V and 4 bases from J, with 10 bases in between. CDR3 residues: CASSFQGGNQPQHF. The DNA of the CDR3 is TGTGCCAGCAGCTTCCAGGGAGGTAATCAGCCCCAGCATTTT.

This chain joins TRBV19 and TRBJ1-2, with D uncertain. The CDR3 covers 14 residues. The germline V gene encodes CDR1 LNHDA and CDR2 SQIVND (reference sequence). V was clipped by 5 bases and J by 1 base, with 11 bases between them. The CDR3 region is CASSSREINYGYTF. The CDR3 bases are TGTGCCAGTAGTTCCCGGGAGATTAACTATGGCTACACCTTC. Full variable domain (remainder filled in from reference TRBV19 and TRBJ1-2): DGGITQSPKYLFRKEGQNVTLSCEQNLNHDAMYWYRQDPGQGLRLIYYSQIVNDFQKGDIAEGYSVSREKKESFPLTVTSAQKNPTAFYLCASSSREINYGYTFGSGTRLTVV.

The genes are TRBV12-3 or TRBV12-4 and TRBJ1-6; TRBD1 aligns across 7 bases. This CDR3 has 13 amino acids. After removal of 4 bases from V and 9 bases from J, the junction contained 3 bases not matched to a gene. The CDR3 is CASSSTGSSPLHF. CDR3 sequence (DNA): TGTGCCAGCAGTTCGACAGGGTCTTCACCCCTCCACTTT.

There are a few counts of this clonotype. CDR3 nucleotides: TGTGCCAGCAGTACAGGGTTTGGTCAGCCCCAGCATTTT. This sequence encodes CASSTGFGQPQHF. The chain has TRBV6-2 or TRBV6-3 and TRBJ1-5; possible D gene TRBD1, 6 bases. With 5 bases removed from V and 6 bases from J, the gap between germline ends came to 11 bases. CDR1 is MNHEY and CDR2 is SVGEGT in the germline V gene. CDR3 size: 13 residues.

V and J are TRBV5-6 and TRBJ2-1; 7 bases are a match to TRBD2. CDR1 and CDR2 (germline): SGHDT, YYEEEE. V lost 9 bases to trimming and J lost 2 bases; unmatched junction nucleotides: 17. The CDR3 length is 17 residues. This chain's CDR3 is CATSRVTGGVTYNEQFF. CDR3 nucleotides: TGTGCCACCTCCCGGGTGACGGGAGGAGTCACCTACAATGAGCAGTTCTTC.

This chain joins TRBV20-1 and TRBJ2-5, with D perhaps assigned TRBD1 or TRBD2 (5 bases each). This CDR3 contains 14 residues. The V gene lost 4 bases and the J gene lost 2 bases, with 14 bases spanning the gap. Looked up from germline, CDR1 is DFQATT and CDR2 is SNEGSKA (reference sequence). The CDR3 reads CSANRDGNQETQYF. For the CDR3, the DNA is TGCAGTGCTAACCGGGACGGAAATCAAGAGACCCAGTACTTC.

The CDR3 loop is CASSEGNYGYTF. CDR3 DNA sequence: TGTGCCAGCAGTGAGGGAAACTATGGCTACACCTTC. The chain links TRBV6-1 to TRBJ1-2, with no clear D. Deletions cut 3 bases from V and 2 bases from J, with 4 bases between. Germline-derived CDR1 and CDR2 are MNHNS and SASEGT. The CDR3 runs to 12 residues.

This rearrangement joins TRBV7-9 to TRBJ1-5; TRBD1 matches 8 bases. V shed 5 bases and J 4 bases; nucleotides not matched to a gene: 4. Germline CDR1 and CDR2: SEHNR and FQNEAQ (reference sequence). CDR3 size: 14 residues. This CDR3 reads CASSGGTGNQPQHF. In nucleotides, the CDR3 is TGTGCCAGCAGCGGCGGGACAGGTAATCAGCCCCAGCATTTT.

The V call is TRBV5-1, the J call TRBJ2-7, with D uncertain. CDR3 size: 16 residues. CDR1 and CDR2 from the germline V gene are SGHRS and YFSETQ. V lost 0 bases, J lost 3 bases, and 16 bases lay in between. CDR3 amino acids: CASSLAVRTDVYEQYF. CDR3 DNA: TGCGCCAGCAGCTTGGCCGTGCGGACGGACGTCTACGAGCAGTACTTC. Using reference TRBV5-1 and TRBJ2-7 for the parts outside the CDR3, the full variable domain is KAGVTQTPRYLIKTRGQQVTLSCSPISGHRSVSWYQQTPGQGLQFLFEYFSETQRNKGNFPGRFSGRQFSNSRSEMNVSTLELGDSALYLCASSLAVRTDVYEQYFGPGTRLTVT.

The table lists this clonotype with a few counts. This sequence joins TRBV24-1 and TRBJ2-5, with D hard to call. CDR1 is KGHDR, CDR2 SFDVKD, per germline. This CDR3 is built from 13 residues. V was shortened by 6 bases and J by 2 bases, with 9 bases between the two germline ends. The CDR3 DNA sequence: TGTGCCACCAGTCGTAGATCTCAAGAGACCCAGTACTTC. Residues: CATSRRSQETQYF.

The rearrangement links TRBV7-9 to TRBJ1-1, with D possibly matching TRBD1 (6 bases). Germline-derived CDR1 and CDR2 are SEHNR and FQNEAQ (reference sequence). The CDR3 has 14 residues. Trimming took off 5 bases at V and 2 bases at J, with 12 bases between the two ends. CDR3 nucleotide sequence: TGTGCCAGCAGCCCACGGACAGTAAACACTGAAGCTTTCTTT. Amino acid sequence: CASSPRTVNTEAFF.

This clonotype counts as large (0.1 to 1%). The V and J genes are TRBV7-9 and TRBJ1-3; D uncertain. CDR1 is SEHNR and CDR2 is FQNEAQ in the germline V gene (reference sequence). Trimming cost V 2 bases and J 3 bases, with 2 bases left between them. The CDR3 length is 12 residues. The CDR3 spells CASSLSGNTIYF. DNA of the CDR3: TGTGCCAGCAGCTTAAGTGGAAACACCATATATTTT.

As to this clonotype: Mismatch with germline at one junction end may stem from a read error. The V gene is TRBV18, the J gene TRBJ1-1, with D unresolved. The germline V gene has CDR1 KGHSH and CDR2 LQKENI. There are 13 residues in the CDR3. This chain's CDR3 is CASSPFLNTEAFF. In DNA form, the CDR3 reads TGTGCCAGCTCACCATTTCTGAATACTGAAGCTTTCTTT.

The chain carries TRBV30 and TRBJ2-5, with D perhaps TRBD2 (5 bases). This CDR3 region has 14 residues. Germline values: CDR1 GTSNPN, CDR2 SVGIG (reference sequence). Trimming took off 3 bases at V and 5 bases at J, with 16 bases between the two ends. The CDR3 DNA sequence: TGTGCCTGGAGGGACCTTGGAGGAAAGGAGACCCAGTACTTC. Amino acid sequence: CAWRDLGGKETQYF.

The chain joins TRBV20-1 to TRBJ2-3, with 15 bases matching TRBD2. Germline values: CDR1 DFQATT, CDR2 SNEGSKA (reference sequence). Losses at the gene ends were 5 bases for V and 3 bases for J; bases not matched to a gene: 9. CDR3 length: 17 amino acids. CDR3 sequence reads: CSAGGGLAGGRTDTQYF. CDR3 DNA sequence: TGCAGTGCTGGAGGGGGACTAGCGGGAGGAAGGACAGATACGCAGTATTTT.

This clonotype was seen more than once but under ten times. The V call is TRBV19, the J call TRBJ1-1, with D uncertain. Germline lookup yields CDR1 LNHDA and CDR2 SQIVND (reference sequence). CDR3 length: 15 amino acids. The V end was cut by 6 bases, the J end by 0 bases, with 14 bases between. The CDR3 coding sequence is TGTGCCAGTAGAGAGTATGGGTTCATGAACACTGAAGCTTTCTTT. Its translation: CASREYGFMNTEAFF.